Each of the 5 T cell receptor beta chains below was sequenced from the same sample in a study of blood T cell repertoires in COVID-19 (dated by TCRdb to 2019 to 2021). Library prep was done by the immunoSEQ multiplex PCR assay. This is the immuneACCESS table as TCRdb keeps it, with only in-frame sequences that have V and J called. A part of the clones is gone; compared with another copy, unresolved V genes explain less than half, and the rest is unexplained. In this sample the table shows 75,000 to 80,000 clones, about 88% of which occur a single time. The ten largest clones take up around a tenth of the sample. Sequenced material: peripheral blood. The receptors shown here come from a human donor in a cohort sampled during active COVID-19.

J is TRBJ2-7 and V is TRBV3-1 (or the pseudogene TRBV3-2); tentatively, D is TRBD1 (5 bases). Germline-derived CDR1 and CDR2 are LGHDT and YNNKEL (reference sequence). V lost 1 base and J lost 1, with 11 bases in between. The CDR3 is made up of 15 amino acids. This CDR3 is CASSQGTDRSYEQYF. The DNA of the CDR3 is TGTGCCAGCAGCCAAGGAACCGACAGATCCTACGAGCAGTACTTC.

This chain uses TRBV19 with TRBJ1-5; the D is unclear. V was trimmed by 0 bases and J by 4 bases, leaving 10 bases between them. The length of the CDR3 is 15 residues. Germline loops: CDR1 LNHDA, CDR2 SQIVND (reference sequence). CDR3: CASSIEEGMNQPQHF. DNA for the CDR3: TGTGCCAGTAGTATAGAAGAGGGTATGAATCAGCCCCAGCATTTT.

The V call is TRBV7-6, the J call TRBJ2-7; 8 bases line up with TRBD1. The CDR3 length is 14 residues. CDR1 SGHVS and CDR2 FNYEAQ come from the germline V gene. Unmatched junction bases numbered 5, after V lost 5 bases and J lost 2 bases. The CDR3 DNA reads TGTGCCAGCAGCACGGACAGGGCCCCCTACGAGCAGTACTTC. The encoded protein is CASSTDRAPYEQYF.

This clone has more than one count but fewer than ten. The V gene is TRBV9, the J gene TRBJ1-5, with D perhaps matching TRBD1 (6 bases). V lost 4 bases, J lost 6 bases, and 17 bases lay in between. Germline assignment: CDR1 SGDLS and CDR2 YYNGEE. The CDR3 has 15 residues. CDR3 sequence reads: CASSPSWQGIQPQHF. Written as DNA, the CDR3 is TGTGCCAGCAGCCCCTCTTGGCAGGGGATTCAGCCCCAGCATTTT.

The rearrangement uses TRBV5-6 and TRBJ2-5; 8 bases are a match to TRBD1. Germline CDR1 reads SGHDT; CDR2 reads YYEEEE. The CDR3 length is 14 residues. V was pared by 3 bases and J by 0 bases, with 1 base of the junction left unmatched. The CDR3 is CASSSTGDQETQYF. The CDR3, as DNA: TGTGCCAGCAGCTCGACAGGGGACCAAGAGACCCAGTACTTC.